This T cell receptor (beta chain) is from a study of cytomegalovirus exposure and HLA in healthy donors (dated by TCRdb to about 2017). With regard to the full study: A later analysis indicated that the roughly 130 validation repertoires were generated on the platform also employed for the approximately 700 repertoires of the first cohort. The study aimed to test whether cataloging public T cell receptors could reveal signatures of past pathogen exposure. Besides the first cohort of some 670 subjects, a separate validation cohort made up of 95 to 150 different subjects was used. To predict cytomegalovirus infection status, the study brought together high-throughput TCR immunosequencing, statistical association of individual TCRs with disease status, and machine learning.

The donors were included in the validation cohort of some 110 subjects, a group kept apart from the roughly 670-subject first cohort. The library was obtained by the immunoSEQ multiplex PCR assay. The study's processing was this. A statistical classification framework was built to diagnose cytomegalovirus status from the catalog of TCR beta chain sequences. The table was pulled from immuneACCESS by TCRdb, which kept in-frame rearrangements only. Such tables lose some clones; where checked, under half of the loss comes from unresolved V genes, and the rest has no known cause. The V and J calls and clone size are taken from that table; D and trimming were inferred from the DNA. The sample includes roughly 200,000 clones, with about 81% observed a single time. Roughly 1.2% of the sample comes from the top ten. Here is what the overall study found, with its caveats: The authors suggested that the approach could potentially be generalized to other disease states and immunological phenotypes. A later analysis had no HLA typing for the validation cohort, so co-occurrence there was scored across all 130 or so repertoires. In a later analysis, TCRs clustered in the first cohort were found to also tend to co-occur in the roughly 110 validation repertoires, with about 94% of cluster scores above 0. Most TCR sequences were seen in very few donors, while some public TCRs were found in many individuals. A total of 164 TCR beta chains were listed by the study as associated with cytomegalovirus. The classifier was reported to diagnose cytomegalovirus status with high specificity and sensitivity in both the original and validation cohorts. In vitro tests confirmed that a few of the cytomegalovirus-associated TCR beta chains recognize cytomegalovirus antigens.

With regard to this clone: The antigen it recognizes is unknown. The input lacks base qualities; no much larger clone sits a single base away.

Counted from cysteine to phenylalanine, this CDR3 has 16 amino acids. The DNA shown is the 48-base CDR3, in frame from base 1. CDR1 and CDR2 are drawn from the germline V gene: SGHRS, YFSETQ. V lost 4 bases and J lost 5 bases; the stretch between them is 21 bases long. The sequence was obtained from a woman in her thirties in good health and CMV-seronegative. The rearrangement combines TRBV5-1 with TRBJ1-1; TRBD1 might be the D gene, on 5 matching bases. Sequencing input: PBMCs. The sequenced DNA is TGCGCCAGCAGCCCCCTGGGAACAGGAGGGGAAACTGAAGCTTTCTTT. Its translation reads: CASSPLGTGGETEAFF.